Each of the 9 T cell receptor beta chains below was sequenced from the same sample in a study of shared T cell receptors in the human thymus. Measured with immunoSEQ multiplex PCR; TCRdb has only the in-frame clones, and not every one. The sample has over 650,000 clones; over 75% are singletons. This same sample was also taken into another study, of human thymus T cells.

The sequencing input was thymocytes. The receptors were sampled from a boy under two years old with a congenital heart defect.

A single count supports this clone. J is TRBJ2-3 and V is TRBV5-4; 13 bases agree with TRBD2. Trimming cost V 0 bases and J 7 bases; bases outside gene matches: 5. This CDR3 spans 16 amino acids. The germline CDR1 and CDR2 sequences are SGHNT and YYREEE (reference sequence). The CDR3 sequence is CASSLAWTSGGNTQYF. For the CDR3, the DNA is TGTGCCAGCAGCTTGGCCTGGACTAGCGGGGGAAATACGCAGTATTTT.

DNA of the CDR3: TGTGCCAGCGCACGCCGGACGCCCGAGGGCAATGAGCAGTTCTTC. Encoded protein: CASARRTPEGNEQFF. The V call is TRBV28, the J call TRBJ2-1, with D possibly matching TRBD2 (5 bases). The CDR3 sequence is 15 residues long. The V gene's germline CDR1 is MDHEN and CDR2 SYDVKM. The V end lost 8 bases, the J end lost 6 bases, and 20 bases lay between the germline ends.

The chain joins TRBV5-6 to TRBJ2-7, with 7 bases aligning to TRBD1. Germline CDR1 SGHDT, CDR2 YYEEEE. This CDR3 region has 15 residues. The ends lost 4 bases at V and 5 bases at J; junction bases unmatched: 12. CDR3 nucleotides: TGTGCCAGCAGCCTCCCGGACGACAGGGACCACGAGCAGTACTTC. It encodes CASSLPDDRDHEQYF.

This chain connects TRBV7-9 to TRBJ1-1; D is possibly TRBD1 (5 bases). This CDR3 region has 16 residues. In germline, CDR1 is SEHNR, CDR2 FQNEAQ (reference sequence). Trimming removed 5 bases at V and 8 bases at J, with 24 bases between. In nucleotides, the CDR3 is TGTGCCAGCAGCAACCTTACCAGGGCGGGATGTGAGGAAGCTTTCTTT. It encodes CASSNLTRAGCEEAFF.

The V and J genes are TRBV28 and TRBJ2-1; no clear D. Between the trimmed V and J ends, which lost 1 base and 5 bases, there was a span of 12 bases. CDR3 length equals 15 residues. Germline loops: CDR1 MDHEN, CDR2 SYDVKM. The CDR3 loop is CASSLYAIFNNEQFF. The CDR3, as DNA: TGTGCCAGCAGTTTATATGCTATATTCAACAATGAGCAGTTCTTC.

This CDR3 is CASSQILPRGGYQVHEQYF. CDR3 DNA: TGCGCCAGCAGCCAAATCCTTCCCAGGGGTGGATATCAGGTCCACGAGCAGTACTTC. The J gene is TRBJ2-7, the V gene TRBV4-3, with TRBD1 as a possible D gene (6 bases). V was shortened by 2 bases and J by 5 bases, with 28 bases between the two germline ends. CDR3 length equals 19 residues. The V gene's germline CDR1 is LGHNA and CDR2 YSLEER.

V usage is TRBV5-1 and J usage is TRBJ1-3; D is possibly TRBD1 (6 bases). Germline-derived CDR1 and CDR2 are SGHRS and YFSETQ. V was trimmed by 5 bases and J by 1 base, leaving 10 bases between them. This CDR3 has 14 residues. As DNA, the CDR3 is TGCGCCAGCAGTCGGACAGATTCTGGAAACACCATATATTTT. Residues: CASSRTDSGNTIYF.

The CDR3 DNA follows: TGTGCCAGCAGTGAAATATTAGGGGCAGGGATCACTGAAGCTTTCTTT. As protein: CASSEILGAGITEAFF. The chain links TRBV2 to TRBJ1-1; D is possibly TRBD1 (5 bases). Germline CDR1 is SNHLY and CDR2 is FYNNEI. Trimming took 2 bases from V and 4 from J, leaving 17 bases between them. The CDR3 consists of 16 residues.

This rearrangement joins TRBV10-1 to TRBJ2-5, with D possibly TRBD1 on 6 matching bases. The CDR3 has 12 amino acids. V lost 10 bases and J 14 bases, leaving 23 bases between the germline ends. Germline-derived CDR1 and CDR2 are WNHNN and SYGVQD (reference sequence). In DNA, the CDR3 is TGCGCCACCAGGGGCAAGGGGATGATGCCTTACTTC. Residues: CATRGKGMMPYF.